Here is one T cell receptor (beta chain) with its context. The data stem from a study of blood T cells in healthy people across ages. Then a second PCR, running roughly 7 to 11 cycles, was carried out with a sample-barcoded 5' primer and a J-beta primer mix. MiXCR was run by TCRdb on the 5' RACE reads, yielding one entry per CDR3 protein. The top ten clones hold 23% of a sample with 1.8 million or so distinct CDR3 sequences, 35% to 50% of them seen once. The receptor's source is a human donor in good health. The material sequenced was blood.

The CDR3 nucleotides read TGTGCCAGCAGATACGGACACCTATACGAGCAGTACTTC. This sequence encodes CASRYGHLYEQYF. The chain carries TRBV6-5 and TRBJ2-5, with a tentative D call TRBD1 (5 bases). The J call could be wrong; TRBJ2-7 is a better fit for the DNA end. The CDR3 covers 13 residues. Germline V gives CDR1 MNHEY, CDR2 SVGAGI.